The T cell receptor (beta chain) under discussion was sequenced for a study of blood T cell repertoires in COVID-19. Study-wide context: The study drew acute and convalescent COVID-19 samples from the United States, Italy and Spain. Sources were T cells, B-cell-depleted T cells, or PBMCs; the material itself was cDNA or gDNA.

The CDR3 contains 14 residues. Germline V gives CDR1 SGHDT, CDR2 YYEEEE. V was pared by 0 bases and J by 8 bases, with 6 bases of the junction left unmatched. Study processing details: It was from reference gene primer amplification that nucleated cell counts were estimated. The method was immunoSEQ multiplex PCR; TCRdb's version includes in-frame clones alone and lacks a portion of them. The DNA was the basis for D and trimming; V, J and clone size are from that table. The sample lists 84,000 or so clones, roughly 78% seen once, with approximately 1.2% in the top ten. Sequencing input: peripheral blood. The TCR originated in a woman of 80 years or more with acute or convalescent COVID-19. The V gene is TRBV5-6, the J gene TRBJ1-2; 8 nucleotides match TRBD1. CDR3 loop: CASSLVGQGAGYTF. Here the CDR3 DNA reads TGTGCCAGCAGCTTGGTTGGCCAGGGGGCAGGCTACACCTTC.